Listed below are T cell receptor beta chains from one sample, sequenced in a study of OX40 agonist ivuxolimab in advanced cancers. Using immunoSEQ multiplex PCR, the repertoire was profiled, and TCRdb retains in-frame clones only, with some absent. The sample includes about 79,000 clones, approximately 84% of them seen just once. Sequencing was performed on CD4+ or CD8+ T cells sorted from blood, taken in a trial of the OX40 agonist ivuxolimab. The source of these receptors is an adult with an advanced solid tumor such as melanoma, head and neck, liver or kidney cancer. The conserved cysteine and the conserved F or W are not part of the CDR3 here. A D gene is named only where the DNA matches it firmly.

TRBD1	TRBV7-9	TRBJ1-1	ASSLRTGRLRVTEAF
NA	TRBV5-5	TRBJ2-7	ASSFQREQY
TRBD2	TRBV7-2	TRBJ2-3	ASAGGGPTQY
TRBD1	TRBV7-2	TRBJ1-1	ASSRQGGTEAF
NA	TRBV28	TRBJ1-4	ASSSLARGVEKLF
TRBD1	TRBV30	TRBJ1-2	ACPRDRSYYGYT
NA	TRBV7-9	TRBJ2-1	ASSSSGNEQF
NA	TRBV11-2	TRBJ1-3	ASSLTSGPNSGNTIY
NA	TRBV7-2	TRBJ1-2	ASSRDKNYGYT
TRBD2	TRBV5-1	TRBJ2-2	ASSPRAGDGTGELF
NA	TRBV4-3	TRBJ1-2	ASSQDGGGAYGYT